This note documents a single T cell receptor (beta chain) sequence. Antigen unknown. Stated time point: persistent/refractory GD, antithyroid drugs over 5 years with positive TRAb. PBMCs were the source of the RNA used for TCR sequencing. This sample is part of a study of regulatory T cells in long-lasting Graves disease. Overall study findings and caveats: More public clonotypes were shared by persistent patients (2,741) than by new patients (around 990). Persistent disease showed a preference for TRBV28, TRBJ1-2 and TRBJ2-5.

To make TCR beta libraries, researchers used iRepertoire HTBI primers and Arm-PCR of CDR3 regions. Each CDR3 protein gets one entry after TCRdb re-called the multiplex PCR reads with MiXCR. The sample lists under 350,000 distinct CDR3 sequences, around 23% seen once, with 56% in the top ten. The V end was cut by 0 bases, the J end by 5 bases, with 20 bases between. The CDR3 spans 17 residues. Germline lookup yields CDR1 SGHTA and CDR2 FQGNSA. This receptor was identified in a female donor with Graves disease. Sequences were derived from peripheral blood mononuclear cells (PBMCs), sampled when the disease was refractory, from a patient treated with antithyroid drugs. This chain joins TRBV7-2 and TRBJ2-7; perhaps TRBD1 as D (7 bases). CDR3 sequence: CASSLAWCGGGRHEQYF. For the CDR3, the DNA is TGTGCCAGCAGCTTAGCGTGGTGTGGAGGGGGCCGCCACGAGCAGTACTTC.